This T cell receptor (beta chain) appears in the sequencing data of a study of T-cell memory formation after mild COVID-19. This clonotype turned up a few times. 5'RACE primed from the constant segment yielded TCR alpha and TCR beta cDNA libraries bearing sample barcodes and UMIs. One entry per CDR3 protein results from TCRdb running MiXCR on the 5' RACE reads. This sample has about 410,000 distinct CDR3 sequences; about a sixth occur once, and the top ten carry around a fifth. The sequence derives from a man between 18 and 29 years old who had mild COVID-19 (a few samples of this study predate the infection). Cell type and time point are not known. Specimen: PBMCs or a T cell subset sorted from them (not recorded which).

The CDR3 region is CASSLLGGSYEQYF. The DNA for the CDR3 is TGTGCCAGCAGCCTTTTGGGTGGCTCCTACGAGCAGTACTTC. The genes are TRBV3-1 and TRBJ2-7; D gene ambiguous. The CDR3 loop spans 14 amino acids. Germline lookup yields CDR1 LGHDT and CDR2 YNNKEL (reference sequence). Trimming took 4 bases from V and 0 from J, leaving 10 bases between them.